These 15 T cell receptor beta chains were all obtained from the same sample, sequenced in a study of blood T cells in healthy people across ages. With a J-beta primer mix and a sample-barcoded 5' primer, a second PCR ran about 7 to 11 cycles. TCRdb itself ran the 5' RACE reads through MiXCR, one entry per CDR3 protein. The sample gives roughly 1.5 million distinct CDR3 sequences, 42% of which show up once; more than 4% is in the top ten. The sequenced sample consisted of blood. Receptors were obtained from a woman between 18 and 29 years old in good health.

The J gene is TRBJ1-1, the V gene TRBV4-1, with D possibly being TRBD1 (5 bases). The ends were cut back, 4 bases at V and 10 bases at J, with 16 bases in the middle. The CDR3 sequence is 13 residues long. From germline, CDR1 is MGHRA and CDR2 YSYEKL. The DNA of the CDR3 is TGCGCCAGCAGCCCCAGGGTGTGGGACGGAGCTTTCTTT. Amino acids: CASSPRVWDGAFF.

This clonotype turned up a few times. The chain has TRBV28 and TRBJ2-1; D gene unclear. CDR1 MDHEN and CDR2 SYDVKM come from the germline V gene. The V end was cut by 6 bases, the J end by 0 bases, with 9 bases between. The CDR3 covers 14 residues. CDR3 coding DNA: TGTGCCAGCAGCGGCCCCGGCTCCTACAATGAGCAGTTCTTC. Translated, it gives CASSGPGSYNEQFF.

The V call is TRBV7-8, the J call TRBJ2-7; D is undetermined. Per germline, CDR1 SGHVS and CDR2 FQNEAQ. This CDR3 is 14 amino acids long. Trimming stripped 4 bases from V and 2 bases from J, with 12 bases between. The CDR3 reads CASSSDMVPYEQYF. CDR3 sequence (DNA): TGTGCCAGCAGCTCCGACATGGTCCCCTACGAGCAGTACTTC.

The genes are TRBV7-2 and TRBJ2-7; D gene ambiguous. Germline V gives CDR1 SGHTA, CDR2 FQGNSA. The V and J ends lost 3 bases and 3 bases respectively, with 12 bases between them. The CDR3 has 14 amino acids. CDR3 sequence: CASSLISWNYEQYF. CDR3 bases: TGTGCCAGCAGCTTGATATCCTGGAACTACGAGCAGTACTTC.

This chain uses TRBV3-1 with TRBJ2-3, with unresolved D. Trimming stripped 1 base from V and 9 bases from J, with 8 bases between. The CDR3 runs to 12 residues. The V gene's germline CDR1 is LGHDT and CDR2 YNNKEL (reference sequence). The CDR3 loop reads CASSQGPTTQYF. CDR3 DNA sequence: TGTGCCAGCAGCCAAGGACCGACGACGCAGTATTTT.

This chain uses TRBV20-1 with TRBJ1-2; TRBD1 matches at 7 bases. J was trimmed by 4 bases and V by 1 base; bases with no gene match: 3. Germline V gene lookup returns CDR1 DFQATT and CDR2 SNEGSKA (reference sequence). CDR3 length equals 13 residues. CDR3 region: CSARAGTAYGYTF. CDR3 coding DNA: TGCAGTGCTAGAGCGGGGACAGCCTATGGCTACACCTTC.

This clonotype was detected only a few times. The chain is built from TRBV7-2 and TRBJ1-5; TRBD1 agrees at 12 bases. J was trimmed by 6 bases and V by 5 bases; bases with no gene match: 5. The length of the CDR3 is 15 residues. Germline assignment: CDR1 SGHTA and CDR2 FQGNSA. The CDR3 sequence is CASSARDRGLQPQHF. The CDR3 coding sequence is TGTGCCAGCAGCGCTAGGGACAGGGGGCTTCAGCCCCAGCATTTT.

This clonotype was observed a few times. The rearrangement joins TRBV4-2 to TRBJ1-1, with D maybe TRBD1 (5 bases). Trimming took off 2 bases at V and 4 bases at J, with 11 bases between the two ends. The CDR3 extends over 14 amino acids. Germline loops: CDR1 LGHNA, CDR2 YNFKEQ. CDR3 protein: CASSQFGRATEAFF. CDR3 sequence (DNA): TGTGCCAGCAGCCAATTCGGCAGGGCCACTGAAGCTTTCTTT.

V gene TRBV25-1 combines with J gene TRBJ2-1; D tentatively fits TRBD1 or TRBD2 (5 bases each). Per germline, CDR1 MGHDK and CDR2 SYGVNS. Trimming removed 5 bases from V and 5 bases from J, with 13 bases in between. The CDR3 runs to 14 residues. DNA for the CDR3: TGTGCCAGCAGTCCGGGGACGGTCAACAATGAGCAGTTCTTC. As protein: CASSPGTVNNEQFF.

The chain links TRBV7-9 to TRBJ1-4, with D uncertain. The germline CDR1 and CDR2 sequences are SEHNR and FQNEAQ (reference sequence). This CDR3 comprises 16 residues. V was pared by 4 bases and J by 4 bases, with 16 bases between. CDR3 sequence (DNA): TGTGCCAGCAGCTCTGCCCATATAGAGCTTAATGAAAAACTGTTTTTT. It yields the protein CASSSAHIELNEKLFF. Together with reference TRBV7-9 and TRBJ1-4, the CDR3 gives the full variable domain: DTGVSQNPRHKITKRGQNVTFRCDPISEHNRLYWYRQTLGQGPEFLTYFQNEAQLEKSRLLSDRFSAERPKGSFSTLEIQRTEQGDSAMYLCASSSAHIELNEKLFFGSGTQLSVL.

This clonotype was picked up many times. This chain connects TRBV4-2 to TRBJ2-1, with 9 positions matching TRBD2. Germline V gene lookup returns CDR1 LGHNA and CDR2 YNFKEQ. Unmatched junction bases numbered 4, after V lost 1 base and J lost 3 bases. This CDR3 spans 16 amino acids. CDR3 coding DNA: TGTGCCAGCAGCCAAGTACTAGCGGGCAACTACAATGAGCAGTTCTTC. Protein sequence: CASSQVLAGNYNEQFF.

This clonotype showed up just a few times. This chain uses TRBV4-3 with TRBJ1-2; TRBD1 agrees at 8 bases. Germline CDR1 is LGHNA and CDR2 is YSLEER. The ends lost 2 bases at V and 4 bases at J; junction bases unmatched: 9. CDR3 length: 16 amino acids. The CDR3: CASSQTGGAGVYGYTF. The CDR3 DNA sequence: TGCGCCAGCAGCCAAACAGGGGGGGCGGGGGTCTATGGCTACACCTTC.

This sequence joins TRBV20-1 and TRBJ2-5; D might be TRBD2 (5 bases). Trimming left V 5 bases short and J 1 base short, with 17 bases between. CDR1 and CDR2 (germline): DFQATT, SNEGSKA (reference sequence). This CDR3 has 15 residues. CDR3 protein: CSAGPMRVPQETQYF. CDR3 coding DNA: TGCAGTGCTGGCCCCATGCGGGTACCCCAAGAGACCCAGTACTTC.

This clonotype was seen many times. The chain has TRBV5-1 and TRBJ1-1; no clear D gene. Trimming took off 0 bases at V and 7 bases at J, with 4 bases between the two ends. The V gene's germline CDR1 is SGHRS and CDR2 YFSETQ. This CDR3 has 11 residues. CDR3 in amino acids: CASSLAGEAFF. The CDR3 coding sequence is TGCGCCAGCAGCTTGGCGGGTGAAGCTTTCTTT.

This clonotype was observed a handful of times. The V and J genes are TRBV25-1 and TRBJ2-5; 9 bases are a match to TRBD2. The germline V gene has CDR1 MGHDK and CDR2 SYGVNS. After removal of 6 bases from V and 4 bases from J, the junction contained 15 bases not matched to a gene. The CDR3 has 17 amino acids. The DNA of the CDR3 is TGTGCCAGCAGCCCCGGGACTAGCCCTATAGCTGGAGAGACCCAGTACTTC. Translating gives CASSPGTSPIAGETQYF. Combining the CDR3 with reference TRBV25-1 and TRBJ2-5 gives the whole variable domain EADIYQTPRYLVIGTGKKITLECSQTMGHDKMYWYQQDPGMELHLIHYSYGVNSTEKGDLSSESTVSRIRTEHFPLTLESARPSHTSQYLCASSPGTSPIAGETQYFGPGTRLLVL.